The rows below give T cell receptor beta chains drawn from one sample of a study of vaccination and CD4 T cells after COVID-19. TCRdb itself ran the PCR reads through MiXCR, one entry per CDR3 protein. This sample has some 10,000 distinct CDR3 sequences, with over 25% found just once. These receptors' antigens are unknown. The material was CD4+ T cells from blood, cultured in vitro, obtained after SARS-CoV-2 vaccination. These receptors were obtained from a human donor who had recovered from COVID-19. Both conserved end residues are part of each CDR3. Each record gives: V gene, J gene, clone size, D gene, CDR3 protein, CDR3 DNA. The D gene is left open where the match is weak. A clone size is listed for some rows: how often the clone was seen (once, few, many), or a class if it is expanded.

v_call: TRBV7-2; j_call: TRBJ1-6; clone_size: NA; d_call: NA; cdr3_aa: CASSLDPDSPLHF; cdr3_nt: TGTGCCAGCAGCTTAGATCCCGATTCACCCCTCCACTTT
v_call: TRBV28; j_call: TRBJ1-2; clone_size: NA; d_call: NA; cdr3_aa: CASSIRGANYGYTF; cdr3_nt: TGTGCCAGCAGTATCCGGGGCGCCAACTATGGCTACACCTTC
v_call: TRBV7-2; j_call: TRBJ1-1; clone_size: NA; d_call: NA; cdr3_aa: CASSLDWTNTEAFF; cdr3_nt: TGTGCCAGCAGCTTAGATTGGACGAACACTGAAGCTTTCTTT
v_call: TRBV6-1; j_call: TRBJ2-7; clone_size: few; d_call: TRBD1; cdr3_aa: CASKGAPGEQYF; cdr3_nt: TGTGCCAGCAAGGGGGCGCCGGGCGAGCAGTACTTC
v_call: TRBV6-1; j_call: TRBJ1-2; clone_size: few; d_call: TRBD1; cdr3_aa: CASSRGQTGARGYTF; cdr3_nt: TGTGCCAGCAGTCGTGGACAGACAGGGGCGAGGGGCTACACCTTC
v_call: TRBV28; j_call: TRBJ1-5; clone_size: once; d_call: NA; cdr3_aa: CAGSLLLTSNQPQHF; cdr3_nt: TGTGCCGGCAGTTTACTGCTGACGTCGAATCAGCCCCAGCATTTT
v_call: TRBV7-2; j_call: TRBJ2-5; clone_size: NA; d_call: NA; cdr3_aa: CASSLLTETQYF; cdr3_nt: TGTGCCAGCAGCTTATTAACGGAGACCCAGTACTTC
v_call: TRBV24-1; j_call: TRBJ1-2; clone_size: medium-sized; d_call: NA; cdr3_aa: CATSEPGRGSGYTF; cdr3_nt: TGTGCCACCAGTGAACCAGGACGGGGCTCTGGCTACACCTTC
v_call: TRBV6-1; j_call: TRBJ2-5; clone_size: few; d_call: NA; cdr3_aa: CASSPQETQYF; cdr3_nt: TGTGCCAGCAGCCCCCAAGAGACCCAGTACTTC
v_call: TRBV5-1; j_call: TRBJ2-5; clone_size: NA; d_call: NA; cdr3_aa: CASSWQETQYF; cdr3_nt: TGCGCCAGCAGCTGGCAAGAGACCCAGTACTTC
v_call: TRBV19; j_call: TRBJ2-2; clone_size: NA; d_call: NA; cdr3_aa: CASSIVRTGELFF; cdr3_nt: TGTGCCAGTAGTATAGTAAGAACCGGGGAGCTGTTTTTT
v_call: TRBV9; j_call: TRBJ2-1; clone_size: NA; d_call: TRBD2; cdr3_aa: CASSVRRGEWDNEQFF; cdr3_nt: TGTGCCAGCAGCGTCCGCCGGGGGGAGTGGGACAATGAGCAGTTCTTC
v_call: TRBV6-5; j_call: TRBJ2-6; clone_size: NA; d_call: NA; cdr3_aa: CASSYQSSGANVLTF; cdr3_nt: TGTGCCAGCAGTTACCAATCCTCTGGGGCCAACGTCCTGACTTTC
v_call: TRBV20-1; j_call: TRBJ2-1; clone_size: few; d_call: TRBD2; cdr3_aa: CSAPGLAGVQHNEQFF; cdr3_nt: TGCAGTGCCCCGGGACTAGCGGGAGTCCAGCACAATGAGCAGTTCTTC
v_call: TRBV11-2; j_call: TRBJ2-5; clone_size: few; d_call: NA; cdr3_aa: CASTASPQETQYF; cdr3_nt: TGTGCCAGCACCGCGTCGCCGCAGGAGACCCAGTACTTC
v_call: TRBV20-1; j_call: TRBJ2-1; clone_size: few; d_call: NA; cdr3_aa: CSATDYNEQFF; cdr3_nt: TGCAGTGCGACCGATTACAATGAGCAGTTCTTC
v_call: TRBV28; j_call: TRBJ1-1; clone_size: few; d_call: NA; cdr3_aa: CASSLFSTGGEAFF; cdr3_nt: TGTGCCAGCAGTTTATTCTCGACTGGTGGTGAAGCTTTCTTT
v_call: TRBV28; j_call: TRBJ2-7; clone_size: NA; d_call: NA; cdr3_aa: CASSLNSYEQYF; cdr3_nt: TGTGCCAGCAGTTTAAACTCCTACGAGCAGTACTTC
v_call: TRBV7-2; j_call: TRBJ2-7; clone_size: NA; d_call: NA; cdr3_aa: CASSLISVRLGEQYF; cdr3_nt: TGTGCCAGCAGCTTGATCAGTGTCCGATTGGGAGAGCAGTACTTC
v_call: TRBV4-1; j_call: TRBJ2-7; clone_size: NA; d_call: NA; cdr3_aa: CASSQDLRGPSYEQYF; cdr3_nt: TGCGCCAGCAGCCAAGACCTAAGAGGACCGTCCTACGAGCAGTACTTC
v_call: TRBV15; j_call: TRBJ2-7; clone_size: NA; d_call: NA; cdr3_aa: CATSRDMPGQGIQYF; cdr3_nt: TGTGCCACCAGCAGAGATATGCCGGGACAAGGAATACAGTACTTC